This T cell receptor (beta chain) appears in the sequencing data of a study of spatial heterogeneity in lung cancer. General observations from the study: Expanded intratumoral alpha and beta TCR counts tracked tumor mutation counts.

This clonotype was seen at least ten times. Its specificity is not known. Described time point: sample taken at primary tumor resection. Unsorted whole RNA of tumor, nontumor lung or frozen PBMC was sequenced. Each CDR3 protein gets one entry after TCRdb re-called the 5' RACE reads with MiXCR. This sample has around 20,000 distinct CDR3 sequences, with around 8% found just once. Germline V gene sequence: CDR1 SGHTA, CDR2 FQGNSA. V lost 6 bases, J lost 5 bases, and 13 bases lay in between. The CDR3 spans 13 residues. The TCR comes from a male donor with early-stage non-small cell lung cancer. This chain links TRBV7-2 with TRBJ1-2; weak D call: TRBD1 (5 bases). Sample: lung tumor tissue, taken at surgery. The CDR3 DNA follows: TGTGCCAGCAGTTACGACAGAAATTATGGCTACACCTTC. Translated, it gives CASSYDRNYGYTF.